This T cell receptor (beta chain) was documented in a study of sequential checkpoint blockade in melanoma. Study background: TCRβ was sequenced from DNA of 91 pretreatment tumors.

The ends lost 6 bases at V and 7 bases at J; junction bases unmatched: 6. Germline V lookup: CDR1 LNHDA, CDR2 SQIVND (reference sequence). CDR3 length: 14 amino acids. Produced via immunoSEQ multiplex PCR; TCRdb's table is partial and in-frame only. The table includes approximately 8,700 clones, more than 20% detected once. The treatment here: randomized to nivolumab then ipilimumab (arm A) or the reverse (arm B). In its sample, this clone was seen a few times. This chain connects TRBV19 to TRBJ2-1, with TRBD1 identical over 10 bases. The sample was tumor tissue (inferred from file names), taken from a patient given nivolumab and ipilimumab in sequence. This clonotype was obtained from a human donor with melanoma. The CDR3 DNA reads as TGTGCCAGTAGGACCGGGACAGGGGTAAATGAGCAGTTCTTC. Translating it yields CASRTGTGVNEQFF.